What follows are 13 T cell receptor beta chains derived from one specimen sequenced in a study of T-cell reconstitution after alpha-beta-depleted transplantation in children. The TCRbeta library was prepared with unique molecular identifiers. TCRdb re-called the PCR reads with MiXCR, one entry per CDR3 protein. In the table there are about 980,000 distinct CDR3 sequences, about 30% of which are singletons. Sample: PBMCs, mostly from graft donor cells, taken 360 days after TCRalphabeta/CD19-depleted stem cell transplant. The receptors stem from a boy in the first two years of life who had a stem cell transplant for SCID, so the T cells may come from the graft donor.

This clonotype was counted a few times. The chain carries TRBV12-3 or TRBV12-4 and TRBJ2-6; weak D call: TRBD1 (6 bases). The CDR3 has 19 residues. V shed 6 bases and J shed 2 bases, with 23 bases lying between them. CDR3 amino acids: CASSPRGGLLPPGANVLTF. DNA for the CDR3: TGTGCCAGCAGCCCCAGGGGCGGCCTGTTGCCTCCTGGGGCCAACGTCCTGACTTTC.

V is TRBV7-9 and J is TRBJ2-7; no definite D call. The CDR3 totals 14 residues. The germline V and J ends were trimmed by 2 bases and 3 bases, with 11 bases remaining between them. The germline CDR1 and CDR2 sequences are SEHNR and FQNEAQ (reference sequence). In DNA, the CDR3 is TGTGCCAGCAGCTTATGGCAGACGGTCTACGAGCAGTACTTC. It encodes CASSLWQTVYEQYF.

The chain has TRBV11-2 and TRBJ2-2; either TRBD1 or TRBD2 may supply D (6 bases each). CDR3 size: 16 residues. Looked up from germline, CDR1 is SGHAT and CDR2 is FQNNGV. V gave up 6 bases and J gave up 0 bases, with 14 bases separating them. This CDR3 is CASSRGVGSNTGELFF. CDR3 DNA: TGTGCCAGCAGTAGGGGGGTGGGGTCGAACACCGGGGAGCTGTTTTTT.

This chain's CDR3 is CASSPLTDRSGELFF. As DNA, the CDR3 is TGTGCCAGCAGCCCATTAACCGACAGGTCTGGGGAGCTGTTTTTT. The chain employs TRBV5-6 and TRBJ2-2; maybe TRBD1 (6 bases). V lost 4 bases and J lost 8, with 18 bases in between. This CDR3 spans 15 amino acids. CDR1 and CDR2 (germline): SGHDT, YYEEEE.

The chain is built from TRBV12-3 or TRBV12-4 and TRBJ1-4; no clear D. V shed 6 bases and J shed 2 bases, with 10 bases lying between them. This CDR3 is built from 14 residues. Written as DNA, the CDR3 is TGTGCCAGCAGCCCCACAGTTACTAATGAAAAACTGTTTTTT. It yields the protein CASSPTVTNEKLFF.

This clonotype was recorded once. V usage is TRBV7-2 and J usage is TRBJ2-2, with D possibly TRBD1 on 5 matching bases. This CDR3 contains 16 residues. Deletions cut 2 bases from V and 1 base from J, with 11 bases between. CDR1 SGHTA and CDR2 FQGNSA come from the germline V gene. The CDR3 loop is CASSLLGARNTGELFF. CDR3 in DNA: TGTGCCAGCAGCTTATTAGGGGCTCGGAACACCGGGGAGCTGTTTTTT.

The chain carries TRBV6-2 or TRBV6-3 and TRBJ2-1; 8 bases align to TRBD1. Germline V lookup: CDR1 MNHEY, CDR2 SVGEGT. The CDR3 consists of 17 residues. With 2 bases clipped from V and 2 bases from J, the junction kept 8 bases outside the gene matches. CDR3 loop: CASSYPIGTGPYNEQFF. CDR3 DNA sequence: TGTGCCAGCAGTTACCCGATAGGGACAGGCCCCTACAATGAGCAGTTCTTC.

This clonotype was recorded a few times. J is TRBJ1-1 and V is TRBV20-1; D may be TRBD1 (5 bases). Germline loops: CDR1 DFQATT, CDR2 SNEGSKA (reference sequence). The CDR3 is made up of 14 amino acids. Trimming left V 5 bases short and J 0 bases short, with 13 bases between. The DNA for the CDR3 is TGCAGTGCTGGGGACTTCCCAATGAACACTGAAGCTTTCTTT. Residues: CSAGDFPMNTEAFF.

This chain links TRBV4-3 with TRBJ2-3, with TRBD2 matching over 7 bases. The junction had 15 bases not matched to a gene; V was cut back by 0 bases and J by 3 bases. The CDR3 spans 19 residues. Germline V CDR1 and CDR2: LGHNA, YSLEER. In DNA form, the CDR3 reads TGCGCCAGCAGCCAAGAGAGACTAGGACTAGACTTGTCAACAGATACGCAGTATTTT. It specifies CASSQERLGLDLSTDTQYF.

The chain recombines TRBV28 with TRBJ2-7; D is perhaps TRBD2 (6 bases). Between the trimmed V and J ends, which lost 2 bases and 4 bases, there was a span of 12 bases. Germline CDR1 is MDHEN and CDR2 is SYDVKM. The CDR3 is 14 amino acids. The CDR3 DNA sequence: TGTGCCAGCAGTTTACCCCTAGCGCCTTACGAGCAGTACTTC. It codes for CASSLPLAPYEQYF.

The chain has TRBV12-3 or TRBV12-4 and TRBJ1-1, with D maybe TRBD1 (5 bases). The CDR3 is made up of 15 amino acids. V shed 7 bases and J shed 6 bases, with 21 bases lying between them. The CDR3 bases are TGTGCCAGCATCAGCTGGGGCCAGGGAAGCTCTGAAGCTTTCTTT. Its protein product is CASISWGQGSSEAFF.

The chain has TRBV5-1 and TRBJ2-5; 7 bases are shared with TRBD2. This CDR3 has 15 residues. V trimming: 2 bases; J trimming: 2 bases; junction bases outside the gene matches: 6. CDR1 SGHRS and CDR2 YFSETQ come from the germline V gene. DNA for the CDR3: TGCGCCAGCAGCTTCACCGGGACTAAACAAGAGACCCAGTACTTC. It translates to CASSFTGTKQETQYF. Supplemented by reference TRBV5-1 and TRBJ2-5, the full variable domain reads KAGVTQTPRYLIKTRGQQVTLSCSPISGHRSVSWYQQTPGQGLQFLFEYFSETQRNKGNFPGRFSGRQFSNSRSEMNVSTLELGDSALYLCASSFTGTKQETQYFGPGTRLLVL.

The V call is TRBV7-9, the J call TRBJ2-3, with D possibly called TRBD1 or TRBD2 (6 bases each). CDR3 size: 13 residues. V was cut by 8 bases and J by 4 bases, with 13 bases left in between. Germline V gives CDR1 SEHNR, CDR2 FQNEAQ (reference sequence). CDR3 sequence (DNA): TGTGCCAGCGAGGGGGGCTTCGCAGATACGCAGTATTTT. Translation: CASEGGFADTQYF.